These 10 T cell receptor beta chains share one sample of origin, sequenced in a study of shared clonotypes between healthy human individuals. Produced via immunoSEQ multiplex PCR; TCRdb's table is partial and in-frame only. Counted here are a few million clones, about 93% occurring once; the ten biggest clones make up about 1.6%. Naive CD8 cells comprised CD45RO-negative, CCR7-positively selected cells, excluding terminally differentiated effector memory CD45RA+ cells. Material: naive CD8+ T cells from PBMCs. These receptor sequences come from a man aged 18 to 30 in good health. Some clones in this sample may be carry-over from other donors' samples.

The rearrangement joins TRBV7-6 to TRBJ2-7; D possibly matches TRBD1 or TRBD2 (5 bases each). The CDR3 spans 14 residues. Trimming cost V 5 bases and J 3 bases, with 14 bases left between them. Germline CDR1 reads SGHVS; CDR2 reads FNYEAQ. The CDR3 loop reads CASSNGAGHYEQYF. The CDR3, as DNA: TGTGCCAGCAGCAATGGGGCGGGCCACTACGAGCAGTACTTC.

This clone was seen a single time. This chain joins TRBV9 and TRBJ2-5, with TRBD1 matching 9 bases. V gave up 1 base and J gave up 4 bases; unmatched junction bases: 5. This CDR3 is built from 15 residues. In germline, CDR1 is SGDLS, CDR2 YYNGEE. CDR3 protein: CASSVNRGRRETQYF. Here the CDR3 DNA reads TGTGCCAGCAGCGTAAACAGGGGGCGTCGAGAGACCCAGTACTTC. Drawing the rest from reference TRBV9 and TRBJ2-5, the complete variable domain is DSGVTQTPKHLITATGQRVTLRCSPRSGDLSVYWYQQSLDQGLQFLIQYYNGEERAKGNILERFSAQQFPDLHSELNLSSLELGDSALYFCASSVNRGRRETQYFGPGTRLLVL.

This chain connects TRBV28 to TRBJ1-2; D uncertain. CDR1 and CDR2 (germline): MDHEN, SYDVKM. The CDR3 runs to 16 residues. The ends were cut back, 5 bases at V and 0 bases at J, with 16 bases in the middle. The CDR3 nucleotides read TGTGCCAGCAGTACCTCCGGCACCCGTACTAACTATGGCTACACCTTC. Translation gives CASSTSGTRTNYGYTF.

The chain has TRBV28 and TRBJ1-2; a possible D gene is TRBD1 (6 bases). V lost 7 bases and J lost 4, with 22 bases in between. There are 16 residues in the CDR3. Germline CDR1 is MDHEN and CDR2 is SYDVKM. The CDR3 loop is CASTLSIKGDLYGYTF. Written as DNA, the CDR3 is TGTGCCAGCACCCTCTCTATAAAGGGGGACCTCTATGGCTACACCTTC.

The chain recombines TRBV9 with TRBJ2-2; 14 bases fit TRBD2. J lost 6 bases, V lost 7 bases, and 8 bases had no gene match. Germline values: CDR1 SGDLS, CDR2 YYNGEE. The CDR3 sequence is 16 residues long. The CDR3 DNA follows: TGTGCCAGCGGCAGAGGGACTAGCGGGAGCGCCGGGGAGCTGTTTTTT. It encodes CASGRGTSGSAGELFF. Based on the CDR3 plus reference TRBV9 and TRBJ2-2, the full variable domain is DSGVTQTPKHLITATGQRVTLRCSPRSGDLSVYWYQQSLDQGLQFLIQYYNGEERAKGNILERFSAQQFPDLHSELNLSSLELGDSALYFCASGRGTSGSAGELFFGEGSRLTVL.

The chain is built from TRBV9 and TRBJ2-7, with 13 bases fitting TRBD2. The length of the CDR3 is 15 residues. CDR1 and CDR2 (germline): SGDLS, YYNGEE. The V and J ends lost 4 bases and 5 bases, in that order; junction bases with no gene match: 6. CDR3 in amino acids: CASSSGLAGVDEQYF. The CDR3 DNA follows: TGTGCCAGCAGCAGCGGACTAGCGGGAGTGGACGAGCAGTACTTC.

The chain joins TRBV5-4 to TRBJ2-1; D is possibly TRBD1 (6 bases). CDR1 and CDR2 from the germline V gene are SGHNT and YYREEE (reference sequence). This CDR3 region has 15 residues. V gave up 0 bases and J gave up 7 bases, with 14 bases separating them. The DNA of the CDR3 is TGTGCCAGCAGCTTGGGGTCAAGCCAGGGGAATGAGCAGTTCTTC. It translates to CASSLGSSQGNEQFF.

The gene calls are TRBV27 and TRBJ2-2; 10 bases line up with TRBD1. CDR1 and CDR2 (germline): MNHEY, SMNVEV (reference sequence). The CDR3 runs 14 residues. With V trimmed by 6 bases and J by 3 bases, 1 base remained unmatched. Here the CDR3 reads CASRDRGYTGELFF. The CDR3 nucleotides read TGTGCCAGCAGGGACAGGGGGTACACCGGGGAGCTGTTTTTT.

This clone was counted a single time. This chain joins TRBV5-5 and TRBJ2-1; TRBD1 aligns across 9 bases. The CDR3 sequence is 15 residues long. Germline-derived CDR1 and CDR2 are SGHKS and YYEKEE (reference sequence). J lost 2 bases, V lost 3 bases, and 3 bases had no gene match. CDR3 residues: CASSSGTGTYNEQFF. CDR3 bases: TGTGCCAGCAGCTCCGGGACAGGGACCTACAATGAGCAGTTCTTC.

The chain combines TRBV20-1 with TRBJ2-7, with D uncertain. Germline loops: CDR1 DFQATT, CDR2 SNEGSKA (reference sequence). V was shortened by 6 bases and J by 2 bases, with 5 bases between the two germline ends. This CDR3 is 10 amino acids long. CDR3 amino acids: CSADPYEQYF. CDR3 nucleotides: TGCAGTGCAGATCCCTACGAGCAGTACTTC.